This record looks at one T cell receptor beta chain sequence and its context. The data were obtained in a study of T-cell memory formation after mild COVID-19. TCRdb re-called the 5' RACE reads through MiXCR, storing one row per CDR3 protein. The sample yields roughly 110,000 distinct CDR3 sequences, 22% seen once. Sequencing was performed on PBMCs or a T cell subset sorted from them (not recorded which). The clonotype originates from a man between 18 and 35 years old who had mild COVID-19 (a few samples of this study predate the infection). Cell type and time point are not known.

The CDR3 is CASSRDTGEKLFF. The CDR3 region has the DNA TGCGCCAGCAGTCGGGACACCGGTGAAAAACTGTTTTTT. This chain connects TRBV23-1 to TRBJ1-4; the D gene is possibly TRBD1 (6 bases). TRBV23-1 is filed as an ORF, its function uncertain. The CDR3 has 13 residues. V lost 4 bases to trimming and J lost 7 bases, with 10 bases between them.